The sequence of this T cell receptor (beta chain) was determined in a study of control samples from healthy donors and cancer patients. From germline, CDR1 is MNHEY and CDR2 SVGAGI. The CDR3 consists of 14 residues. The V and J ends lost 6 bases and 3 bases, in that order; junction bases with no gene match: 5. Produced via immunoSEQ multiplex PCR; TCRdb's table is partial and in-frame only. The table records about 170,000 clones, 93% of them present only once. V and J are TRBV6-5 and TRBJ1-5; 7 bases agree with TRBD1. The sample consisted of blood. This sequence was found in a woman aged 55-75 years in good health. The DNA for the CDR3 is TGTGCCAGCAGCGTGGGACAGTTCAATCAGCCCCAGCATTTT. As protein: CASSVGQFNQPQHF.